Below, 20 T cell receptor beta chains from the same sample are listed, as sequenced in a study of blood T cells in healthy people across ages. Through a sample-barcoded 5' primer and a J-beta primer mix, a second PCR was run for 7 to 11 cycles. From the 5' RACE reads, TCRdb called clonotypes with MiXCR, one entry per CDR3 protein. The sample contains just over 1 million distinct CDR3 sequences, 35% to 55% of which appear only once. The material sequenced was blood. These receptors all come from a woman aged 60 to 75 in good health.

The chain carries TRBV15 and TRBJ2-5; D is possibly TRBD2 (6 bases). The J call may be faulty, since TRBJ2-7 better matches the DNA end. Looked up from germline, CDR1 is LNHNV and CDR2 is YYDKDF (reference sequence). There are 14 residues in the CDR3. The CDR3, as DNA: TGTGCCACCAGCGGGGACTCCCCCTTCTACGAGCAGTACTTC. Protein: CATSGDSPFYEQYF.

This clonotype has just a few counts. V is TRBV20-1 and J is TRBJ2-1; 7 bases agree with TRBD1. The assigned J gene may be wrong: the sequence end matches TRBJ2-7 better. CDR1 and CDR2 from the germline V gene are DFQATT and SNEGSKA (reference sequence). The CDR3 has 15 amino acids. This CDR3 reads CSAPPRDSPYNEQYF. The CDR3 DNA reads as TGCAGTGCACCGCCCCGGGACAGTCCCTACAATGAGCAGTACTTC.

The chain joins TRBV21-1 to TRBJ2-3. TRBV21-1 constitutes a pseudogene. The length of the CDR3 is 14 residues. This chain's CDR3 is CASSNGLAEDTQYF. As DNA, the CDR3 is TGTGCCAGCAGCAATGGACTAGCAGAAGATACGCAGTATTTT.

V is TRBV27 and J is TRBJ2-7, with D possibly TRBD2 on 6 matching bases. The germline V and J ends were trimmed by 7 bases and 6 bases, with 10 bases remaining between them. CDR1 and CDR2 from the germline V gene are MNHEY and SMNVEV (reference sequence). The CDR3 is 11 residues long. CDR3 in DNA: TGTGCCAGCATCATGGGAGGCGAGCAGTACTTC. Amino acids: CASIMGGEQYF.

The sample holds a few counts of this clonotype. J is TRBJ2-7 and V is TRBV10-3; D call uncertain. Trimming took off 6 bases at V and 7 bases at J, with 16 bases between the two ends. CDR1 and CDR2 from the germline V gene are ENHRY and SYGVKD. The CDR3 is 13 amino acids. The CDR3 is CAISRTEYNEQYF. The DNA of the CDR3 is TGTGCCATCAGCCGAACAGAGTACAATGAGCAGTACTTC.

This clonotype was seen only a few times. The V call is TRBV29-1, the J call TRBJ1-4; D unclear. The V end was cut by 2 bases, the J end by 8 bases, with 9 bases between. Germline lookup yields CDR1 SQVTM and CDR2 ANQGSEA. This CDR3 has 12 amino acids. CDR3 sequence: CSVETGKEKLFF. CDR3 DNA sequence: TGCAGCGTTGAAACGGGGAAAGAAAAACTGTTTTTT.

This clonotype was recorded many times. In DNA, the CDR3 is TGTGCCAGCAGCTTAGGAACCAGGGGCACAGATACGCAGTATTTT. Its protein is CASSLGTRGTDTQYF. The gene calls are TRBV7-2 and TRBJ2-3; D might be TRBD1 (5 bases). V was pared by 1 base and J by 1 base, with 9 bases between. The CDR3 loop spans 15 amino acids. Germline CDR1 and CDR2: SGHTA and FQGNSA.

The chain recombines TRBV6-6 with TRBJ2-4; D unclear. Germline lookup yields CDR1 MNHNY and CDR2 SVGAGI (reference sequence). V was shortened by 5 bases and J by 0 bases, with 8 bases between the two germline ends. This CDR3 region has 14 residues. The CDR3 bases are TGTGCCAGCAGTCAGAATATAGCCAAAAACATTCAGTACTTC. Its protein is CASSQNIAKNIQYF.

This clonotype was observed a handful of times. CDR3 nucleotides: TGCAGCGTTGTGGGACAGGGGAACACAGATACGCAGTATTTT. Translation: CSVVGQGNTDTQYF. This chain joins TRBV29-1 and TRBJ2-3; 10 bases match TRBD1. CDR1 and CDR2 (germline): SQVTM, ANQGSEA. The CDR3 is made up of 14 amino acids. V gave up 4 bases and J gave up 2 bases; unmatched junction bases: 3.

This rearrangement joins TRBV3-1 to TRBJ2-7; D assignment may be TRBD1 or TRBD2 (5 bases each). CDR3 size: 13 residues. Germline-derived CDR1 and CDR2 are LGHDT and YNNKEL (reference sequence). Trimming stripped 4 bases from V and 7 bases from J, with 14 bases between. This chain's CDR3 is CASSRDQRGEQYF. In DNA, the CDR3 is TGTGCCAGCAGCCGGGACCAGCGTGGGGAGCAGTACTTC.

This chain links TRBV5-1 with TRBJ1-3; D is unresolved. The CDR3 has 13 amino acids. Trimming took 3 bases from V and 2 from J, leaving 6 bases between them. Germline CDR1 is SGHRS and CDR2 is YFSETQ. The CDR3 spells CASSSGTGNTIYF. CDR3 coding DNA: TGCGCCAGCAGCTCCGGAACTGGAAACACCATATATTTT.

The rearrangement links TRBV18 to TRBJ2-7; TRBD1 matches 7 bases. The CDR3 is made up of 14 amino acids. In germline, CDR1 is KGHSH, CDR2 LQKENI. V gave up 3 bases and J gave up 7 bases; unmatched junction bases: 9. The CDR3 is CASSPTGTVGEQYF. The CDR3 DNA sequence: TGTGCCAGCTCACCCACTGGGACAGTAGGGGAGCAGTACTTC.

J is TRBJ2-5 and V is TRBV28; 9 bases align to TRBD1. Germline V gene lookup returns CDR1 MDHEN and CDR2 SYDVKM. The V and J ends lost 8 bases and 5 bases, in that order; junction bases with no gene match: 12. CDR3 size: 15 residues. The CDR3 here is CASGTEQGAMETQYF. The CDR3 DNA reads as TGTGCCAGCGGTACCGAACAGGGGGCTATGGAGACCCAGTACTTC.

In this sample, this clonotype turned up once. The V and J genes are TRBV12-3 or TRBV12-4 and TRBJ2-1; the D gene could be TRBD1 or TRBD2 (5 bases each). CDR3 size: 15 residues. Deletions cut 8 bases from V and 0 bases from J, with 14 bases between. For the CDR3, the DNA is TGTGCCAGCGAGAAATGGGGGAGCTCCTACAATGAGCAGTTCTTC. Translated: CASEKWGSSYNEQFF.

Concerning this clonotype: The junction does not match germline at one end; this may be a read error. The chain employs TRBV7-3 and TRBJ2-6, with a possible D match to TRBD1 (5 bases). CDR1 SGHTA and CDR2 FQGTGA come from the germline V gene. This CDR3 is built from 16 residues. The CDR3 DNA follows: TGTGCCAGCAGCTCCGGACCGAGCTCTGGGGCCAACGCCCTGACTTTC. Its translation: CASSSGPSSGANALTF.

CDR3 nucleotide sequence: TGTGCCAGCAGTTACACCGGGGAAGGGGAGCAGTACTTC. Encoded protein: CASSYTGEGEQYF. J is TRBJ2-7 and V is TRBV6-2 or TRBV6-3, with D possibly matching TRBD2 (5 bases). The CDR3 consists of 13 residues. V lost 2 bases, J lost 7 bases, and 12 bases lay in between. Germline V lookup: CDR1 MNHEY, CDR2 SVGEGT.

The count of this clonotype is one. The chain carries TRBV9 and TRBJ2-2; D gene uncertain. This CDR3 region has 16 residues. CDR1 SGDLS and CDR2 YYNGEE come from the germline V gene. The ends were cut back, 6 bases at V and 2 bases at J, with 17 bases in the middle. The CDR3 nucleotides read TGTGCCAGCACCCCCAGAGACCGAGGCAACACCGGGGAGCTGTTTTTT. Protein product: CASTPRDRGNTGELFF.

There are a few counts of this clonotype. The V and J genes are TRBV29-1 and TRBJ1-4; D uncertain. The germline gives CDR1 SQVTM, CDR2 ANQGSEA. The CDR3 runs 13 residues. Deletions cut 5 bases from V and 0 bases from J, with 7 bases between. The CDR3 protein is CSVRHTTNEKLFF. In DNA, the CDR3 is TGCAGCGTTAGACACACAACTAATGAAAAACTGTTTTTT. Variable domain in full (rest from reference TRBV29-1 and TRBJ1-4): SAVISQKPSRDICQRGTSLTIQCQVDSQVTMMFWYRQQPGQSLTLIATANQGSEATYESGFVIDKFPISRPNLTFSTLTVSNMSPEDSSIYLCSVRHTTNEKLFFGSGTQLSVL.

This chain uses TRBV20-1 with TRBJ2-3; weak D call: TRBD2 (7 bases). Germline assignment: CDR1 DFQATT and CDR2 SNEGSKA (reference sequence). This CDR3 spans 16 amino acids. With 6 bases removed from V and 0 bases from J, the gap between germline ends came to 19 bases. The CDR3 loop is CSALQGGAASTDTQYF. In DNA form, the CDR3 reads TGCAGTGCGCTTCAAGGGGGGGCCGCTAGCACAGATACGCAGTATTTT.

The rearrangement joins TRBV13 to TRBJ1-2; 11 nucleotides agree with TRBD1. Germline CDR1 reads PRHDT; CDR2 reads FYEKMQ (reference sequence). This CDR3 has 15 residues. V was pared by 3 bases and J by 4 bases, with 4 bases of the junction left unmatched. CDR3 residues: CASSFGTGGSYGYTF. The CDR3 DNA follows: TGTGCCAGCAGCTTCGGGACAGGGGGATCCTATGGCTACACCTTC.